Following are 26 T cell receptor beta chains from one sample sequenced in a study of blood T cell repertoires in COVID-19. Method: immunoSEQ multiplex PCR; TCRdb's copy keeps in-frame clones and lacks some. This repertoire shows some 110,000 clones, roughly 88% found once; its top ten account for around 4.2%. Sequencing was carried out using peripheral blood. These TCRs come from a man aged 35 to 55 with acute or convalescent COVID-19.

This rearrangement joins TRBV7-9 to TRBJ2-7; the D is unclear. CDR3 length: 15 residues. Trimming cost V 1 base and J 0 bases, with 10 bases left between them. Germline V gene sequence: CDR1 SEHNR, CDR2 FQNEAQ (reference sequence). CDR3 loop: CASSLGAPSSYEQYF. CDR3 bases: TGTGCCAGCAGCTTAGGGGCACCGAGCTCCTACGAGCAGTACTTC.

The rearrangement joins TRBV6-5 to TRBJ2-5; 8 nucleotides match TRBD2. V lost 4 bases to trimming and J lost 2 bases; unmatched junction nucleotides: 3. The germline gives CDR1 MNHEY, CDR2 SVGAGI. The CDR3 is 14 residues long. CDR3 nucleotide sequence: TGTGCCAGCAGTTTACTAGCGGTTCAAGAGACCCAGTACTTC. Protein sequence: CASSLLAVQETQYF.

The chain recombines TRBV6-6 with TRBJ1-1; 7 nucleotides line up with TRBD1. This CDR3 comprises 14 residues. Germline CDR1 and CDR2: MNHNY and SVGAGI (reference sequence). V lost 6 bases to trimming and J lost 3 bases; unmatched junction nucleotides: 7. The chain's CDR3 is CASRHGTVDTEAFF. DNA for the CDR3: TGTGCCAGCAGACACGGGACAGTAGACACTGAAGCTTTCTTT.

This chain connects TRBV5-5 to TRBJ1-4, with TRBD1 matching 8 bases. There are 16 residues in the CDR3. The V gene's germline CDR1 is SGHKS and CDR2 YYEKEE (reference sequence). Unmatched junction bases numbered 3, after V lost 2 bases and J lost 0 bases. CDR3 in DNA: TGTGCCAGCAGCTTTCAGGGGGCGACAACTAATGAAAAACTGTTTTTT. Amino acids: CASSFQGATTNEKLFF. The full variable domain, rest sourced from reference TRBV5-5 and TRBJ1-4, is DAGVTQSPTHLIKTRGQQVTLRCSPISGHKSVSWYQQVLGQGPQFIFQYYEKEERGRGNFPDRFSARQFPNYSSELNVNALLLGDSALYLCASSFQGATTNEKLFFGSGTQLSVL.

The chain links TRBV4-1 to TRBJ2-7; a possible D gene is TRBD1 (6 bases). Germline V lookup: CDR1 MGHRA, CDR2 YSYEKL. The CDR3 runs 13 residues. Trimming pared 3 bases from V and 0 bases from J, leaving 6 bases between. CDR3 bases: TGCGCCAGCAGCCAGGACAGCTCCTACGAGCAGTACTTC. It yields the protein CASSQDSSYEQYF.

The V and J genes are TRBV6-2 or TRBV6-3 and TRBJ2-1; the D gene is possibly TRBD2 (5 bases). Trimming removed 5 bases at V and 2 bases at J, with 13 bases between. This CDR3 comprises 15 residues. Germline-derived CDR1 and CDR2 are MNHEY and SVGEGT. CDR3 sequence: CASSRREYTYNEQFF. Written as DNA, the CDR3 is TGTGCCAGCAGTCGAAGGGAGTACACCTACAATGAGCAGTTCTTC.

This clone has more than one count but fewer than ten. This sequence joins TRBV11-3 and TRBJ1-2; maybe TRBD1 (6 bases). The CDR3 is 15 amino acids. Deletions cut 5 bases from V and 8 bases from J, with 21 bases between. In germline, CDR1 is SGHNT, CDR2 YENEEA. The CDR3 region is CASSLDGQMPSGYTF. The CDR3 bases are TGTGCCAGCAGCCTTGACGGACAGATGCCTTCCGGCTACACCTTC.

The CDR3 protein is CASSQSGQVIYGYTF. CDR3 coding DNA: TGTGCCAGCAGCCAAAGTGGCCAAGTTATTTATGGCTACACCTTC. V gene TRBV4-2 combines with J gene TRBJ1-2, with D uncertain. The V and J ends lost 2 bases and 5 bases respectively, with 15 bases between them. Germline lookup yields CDR1 LGHNA and CDR2 YNFKEQ. The CDR3 is 15 residues long.

This clone was observed once. The chain uses TRBV10-2 and TRBJ2-1; TRBD2 agrees at 10 bases. CDR3 length: 18 residues. V was clipped by 3 bases and J by 2 bases; unmatched bases: 10. Germline assignment: CDR1 WSHSY and CDR2 SAAADI. The CDR3 sequence: CASSEQLISGRAYNEQFF. CDR3 DNA sequence: TGCGCCAGCAGTGAACAGCTAATCAGCGGGAGGGCCTACAATGAGCAGTTCTTC.

The chain carries TRBV18 and TRBJ1-2; TRBD1 agrees at 8 bases. Germline lookup yields CDR1 KGHSH and CDR2 LQKENI. Trimming removed 0 bases from V and 5 bases from J; junction bases left unmatched: 5. The CDR3 has 15 residues. The CDR3 coding sequence is TGTGCCAGCTCACCACCCCCTGGGACAGGATATGGCTACACCTTC. Its translation: CASSPPPGTGYGYTF. The full variable domain, its missing parts supplied by reference TRBV18 and TRBJ1-2, is NAGVMQNPRHLVRRRGQEARLRCSPMKGHSHVYWYRQLPEEGLKFMVYLQKENIIDESGMPKERFSAEFPKEGPSILRIQQVVRGDSAAYFCASSPPPGTGYGYTFGSGTRLTVV.

The V and J genes are TRBV15 and TRBJ1-1; unclear D gene. The ends were cut back, 0 bases at V and 1 base at J, with 6 bases in the middle. The length of the CDR3 is 14 residues. CDR1 is LNHNV and CDR2 is YYDKDF in the germline V gene (reference sequence). For the CDR3, the DNA is TGTGCCACCAGCAGAGATAGTACGAACACTGAAGCTTTCTTT. It encodes CATSRDSTNTEAFF.

The CDR3 protein is CASSRTGSDTGELFF. As DNA, the CDR3 is TGTGCCAGCAGTCGGACAGGGTCGGACACCGGGGAGCTGTTTTTT. The chain couples TRBV2 to TRBJ2-2; TRBD1 agrees at 8 bases. Germline CDR1 is SNHLY and CDR2 is FYNNEI. Losses at the gene ends were 5 bases for V and 3 bases for J; bases not matched to a gene: 5. This CDR3 comprises 15 residues.

The J gene is TRBJ1-5, the V gene TRBV6-5; D gene unclear. Trimming left V 3 bases short and J 0 bases short, with 9 bases between. CDR3 size: 15 residues. Per germline, CDR1 MNHEY and CDR2 SVGAGI. The CDR3 is CASSYREISNQPQHF. CDR3 nucleotides: TGTGCCAGCAGTTATCGGGAGATTAGCAATCAGCCCCAGCATTTT.

The rearrangement joins TRBV30 to TRBJ2-7, with 8 nucleotides matching TRBD2. Losses at the gene ends were 4 bases for V and 7 bases for J; bases not matched to a gene: 15. The V gene's germline CDR1 is GTSNPN and CDR2 SVGIG (reference sequence). The CDR3 runs to 15 residues. The DNA of the CDR3 is TGTGCCTGGAAGAGGGTTGGTGCGGGAGGTTGGGAGCAGTACTTC. The encoded protein is CAWKRVGAGGWEQYF.

The chain uses TRBV5-6 and TRBJ1-2, with 9 nucleotides matching TRBD1. The ends lost 6 bases at V and 4 bases at J; junction bases unmatched: 7. From germline, CDR1 is SGHDT and CDR2 YYEEEE. The CDR3 totals 14 residues. DNA for the CDR3: TGTGCCAGCACCAGGACAGGGGCGCCCTATGGCTACACCTTC. Protein: CASTRTGAPYGYTF.

The rearrangement uses TRBV6-5 and TRBJ2-2; possibly TRBD2 for D (5 bases). Germline CDR1 is MNHEY and CDR2 is SVGAGI. V was clipped by 4 bases and J by 7 bases, with 10 bases between them. The CDR3 is made up of 13 amino acids. This chain's CDR3 is CASSSLGGGELFF. In nucleotides, the CDR3 is TGTGCCAGCAGTTCCCTAGGAGGCGGGGAGCTGTTTTTT.

The V call is TRBV5-4, the J call TRBJ2-2, with D perhaps matching TRBD2 (5 bases). The CDR3 covers 15 residues. The V gene's germline CDR1 is SGHNT and CDR2 YYREEE (reference sequence). The V end lost 2 bases, the J end lost 4 bases, and 12 bases lay between the germline ends. In nucleotides, the CDR3 is TGTGCCAGCAGCTTTCTGCCCCGGGGCACCGGGGAGCTGTTTTTT. Residues: CASSFLPRGTGELFF.

This sequence joins TRBV19 and TRBJ2-2; tentative D call: TRBD2 (6 bases). The CDR3 totals 16 residues. The germline V and J ends were trimmed by 3 bases and 6 bases, with 17 bases remaining between them. The V gene's germline CDR1 is LNHDA and CDR2 SQIVND (reference sequence). This chain's CDR3 is CASSMDQGWEAGELFF. As DNA, the CDR3 is TGTGCCAGTAGTATGGATCAGGGATGGGAGGCCGGGGAGCTGTTTTTT.

The chain links TRBV7-2 to TRBJ2-1; the D is unclear. Germline CDR1 SGHTA, CDR2 FQGNSA. The CDR3 consists of 11 residues. V was trimmed by 3 bases and J by 6 bases, leaving 3 bases between them. The CDR3 sequence: CASSFLNEQFF. The CDR3 DNA is TGTGCCAGCAGCTTTCTCAATGAGCAGTTCTTC.

The chain uses TRBV10-3 and TRBJ1-3; 9 positions match TRBD1. Germline trimming cut 11 bases from V and 0 bases from J; bases unmatched to any gene: 8. The CDR3 runs to 15 residues. CDR1 and CDR2 from the germline V gene are ENHRY and SYGVKD. CDR3 loop: CAADPTGGSGNTIYF. As DNA, the CDR3 is TGTGCCGCGGACCCGACAGGGGGCTCTGGAAACACCATATATTTT.

This clone was detected once. This chain links TRBV11-2 with TRBJ2-1; 7 bases are a match to TRBD2. Per the germline V gene, CDR1 is SGHAT and CDR2 is FQNNGV. Trimming at V came to 5 bases and at J to 9 bases, leaving 4 bases not matched to a gene. The CDR3 is 12 residues long. This CDR3 is CASSRLAGEQFF. In DNA, the CDR3 is TGTGCCAGCAGCAGACTAGCAGGTGAGCAGTTCTTC.

The DNA for the CDR3 is TGTGCCACCAGCAGCGACAGGGAAGCTGGAAACACCATATATTTT. Amino acids: CATSSDREAGNTIYF. The rearrangement joins TRBV15 to TRBJ1-3, with 7 positions matching TRBD1. From germline, CDR1 is LNHNV and CDR2 YYDKDF (reference sequence). V lost 3 bases, J lost 2 bases, and 4 bases stayed unmatched. The CDR3 length is 15 residues.

The chain employs TRBV18 and TRBJ2-5, with D tentatively TRBD2 (7 bases). The germline V gene has CDR1 KGHSH and CDR2 LQKENI. The CDR3 extends over 15 amino acids. Trimming removed 2 bases at V and 4 bases at J, with 14 bases between. This chain's CDR3 is CASSPSRGGGETQYF. The CDR3 nucleotides read TGTGCCAGCTCACCAAGCAGGGGAGGGGGAGAGACCCAGTACTTC.

The genes are TRBV18 and TRBJ1-5, with no clear D. The CDR3 totals 18 residues. Germline V gene sequence: CDR1 KGHSH, CDR2 LQKENI. V lost 2 bases to trimming and J lost 2 bases, with 19 bases between them. The CDR3 loop reads CASSPGASTGGGNQPQHF. The CDR3 DNA is TGTGCCAGCTCACCAGGCGCTTCAACCGGAGGTGGCAATCAGCCCCAGCATTTT.

The V and J genes are TRBV5-1 and TRBJ2-1, with TRBD2 matching 7 bases. Germline lookup yields CDR1 SGHRS and CDR2 YFSETQ. With 7 bases clipped from V and 10 bases from J, the junction kept 11 bases outside the gene matches. The CDR3 is 13 amino acids. The CDR3 loop is CASGLAGEGEQFF. The CDR3 nucleotides read TGCGCCAGCGGGTTGGCGGGAGAGGGAGAGCAGTTCTTC. The full variable domain, rest sourced from reference TRBV5-1 and TRBJ2-1, is KAGVTQTPRYLIKTRGQQVTLSCSPISGHRSVSWYQQTPGQGLQFLFEYFSETQRNKGNFPGRFSGRQFSNSRSEMNVSTLELGDSALYLCASGLAGEGEQFFGPGTRLTVL.

J is TRBJ2-7 and V is TRBV30; TRBD2 aligns across 9 bases. CDR1 GTSNPN and CDR2 SVGIG come from the germline V gene (reference sequence). There are 16 residues in the CDR3. J was trimmed by 2 bases and V by 0 bases; bases with no gene match: 8. The CDR3, as DNA: TGTGCCTGGAGTGTACCAGAGCGGGGGGACCCCTACGAGCAGTACTTC. Amino acid sequence: CAWSVPERGDPYEQYF.